This T cell receptor beta chain was captured by sequencing in a study of shared clonotypes between healthy human individuals. Comment on this clone: Its antigen is unidentified.

Findings of the study overall: A handful of donors showed sharing of about 4.7% of naive CD4 clonotypes.

The CDR3 is 14 residues long. Germline CDR1 SGHTA, CDR2 FQGNSA. The V end lost 1 base, the J end lost 1 base, and 7 bases lay between the germline ends. The repertoire was sequenced with immunoSEQ multiplex PCR; TCRdb's copy has only in-frame clones and lacks some. The profile shows around 2.5 million clones, over 85% of them singletons. The sample consisted of naive CD4+ T cells from PBMCs. Subset defined: CD45RA+ positively selected. This TCR came from a man aged 18-30 years in good health. Some clones in this sample may be carry-over from other donors' samples. V gene TRBV7-2 combines with J gene TRBJ1-1; D unresolved. The DNA for the CDR3 is TGTGCCAGCAGCTTAGAGGCAAAGAACACTGAAGCTTTCTTT. Encoded protein: CASSLEAKNTEAFF. Variable domain in full (rest from reference TRBV7-2 and TRBJ1-1): GAGVSQSPSNKVTEKGKDVELRCDPISGHTALYWYRQSLGQGLEFLIYFQGNSAPDKSGLPSDRFSAERTGGSVSTLTIQRTQQEDSAVYLCASSLEAKNTEAFFGQGTRLTVV.